The clone carrying this TCR beta chain ranks as medium-sized. The record originates from a study of OX40 agonist ivuxolimab in advanced cancers. Looking at the study overall: Previous treatment with anti-PD-1, anti-PD-L1 or anti-CTLA-4 therapy was allowed; 35% to 50% had received some.

Trimming cost V 8 bases and J 2 bases; bases outside gene matches: 16. CDR3 size: 17 residues. Germline V CDR1 and CDR2: MDHEN, SYDVKM. Profiling relied on immunoSEQ multiplex PCR, and the TCRdb table lists in-frame clones only, not all of them. Here the sample spans 10,000 to 15,000 clones, roughly two thirds being singletons. The source material was CD4+ or CD8+ T cells sorted from blood, sampled in a trial of the OX40 agonist ivuxolimab. V gene TRBV28 combines with J gene TRBJ2-5, with 8 bases fitting TRBD2. This sequence originates from an adult with an advanced solid tumor such as melanoma, head and neck, liver or kidney cancer. The CDR3 DNA sequence: TGTGCCAGCGCCAATATGGGGACTAGTTCGTTACAAGAGACCCAGTACTTC. Protein: CASANMGTSSLQETQYF.